The 7 T cell receptor beta chains below were found in one sample sequenced in a study of T cells after posttransplantation cyclophosphamide. Cyclophosphamide on days +3 and +4 followed busulfan-fludarabine conditioning and a marrow graft. Data came from immunoSEQ multiplex PCR; TCRdb stores just in-frame clones and leaves some out. The sample carries about 42,000 clones, roughly 91% recorded once. The sequencing here drew on PBMCs, taken 62 days after allogeneic stem cell transplant with posttransplant cyclophosphamide. These receptors were collected from a male patient aged 60 to 75 who received an allogeneic stem cell transplant from a related donor and was CMV-positive. Some T cells could come from the graft donor.

CDR3 nucleotides: TGTGCCAGCACCCCGACAGCGAACACCGGGGAGCTGTTTTTT. It encodes CASTPTANTGELFF. The gene calls are TRBV6-6 and TRBJ2-2, with D tentatively TRBD1 (5 bases). CDR1 MNHNY and CDR2 SVGAGI come from the germline V gene (reference sequence). CDR3 length: 14 residues. V was trimmed by 7 bases and J by 0 bases, leaving 9 bases between them.

This rearrangement joins TRBV2 to TRBJ1-1; TRBD1 matches 9 bases. The CDR3 runs 14 residues. V was clipped by 6 bases and J by 4 bases; unmatched bases: 6. Germline loops: CDR1 SNHLY, CDR2 FYNNEI. The CDR3 is CASSLTGGGTEAFF. The CDR3, as DNA: TGTGCCAGCAGCCTTACAGGGGGCGGCACTGAAGCTTTCTTT. The whole variable domain, remainder taken from reference TRBV2 and TRBJ1-1, is EPEVTQTPSHQVTQMGQEVILRCVPISNHLYFYWYRQILGQKVEFLVSFYNNEISEKSEIFDDQFSVERPDGSNFTLKIRSTKLEDSAMYFCASSLTGGGTEAFFGQGTRLTVV.

The rearrangement joins TRBV7-6 to TRBJ2-5; tentative D call: TRBD2 (6 bases). The CDR3 loop spans 17 amino acids. CDR1 SGHVS and CDR2 FNYEAQ come from the germline V gene. With 4 bases removed from V and 5 bases from J, the gap between germline ends came to 23 bases. CDR3 DNA: TGTGCCAGCAGCTCCCCTTGGCCGGGCGGGGTGGATGAGACCCAGTACTTC. It yields the protein CASSSPWPGGVDETQYF.

V and J are TRBV18 and TRBJ1-2; 9 positions agree with TRBD1. CDR3 size: 15 residues. The V gene end was trimmed by 6 bases and the J gene end by 4 bases; junction bases not matched to a gene: 9. The germline gives CDR1 KGHSH, CDR2 LQKENI. CDR3 loop: CASSQGTGTGYGYTF. The CDR3 DNA reads as TGTGCCAGCTCTCAGGGGACAGGGACGGGCTATGGCTACACCTTC. Full variable domain (missing parts from reference TRBV18 and TRBJ1-2): NAGVMQNPRHLVRRRGQEARLRCSPMKGHSHVYWYRQLPEEGLKFMVYLQKENIIDESGMPKERFSAEFPKEGPSILRIQQVVRGDSAAYFCASSQGTGTGYGYTFGSGTRLTVV.

V is TRBV5-1 and J is TRBJ1-2; 8 bases match TRBD1. Germline CDR1 is SGHRS and CDR2 is YFSETQ. V was clipped by 4 bases and J by 1 base; unmatched bases: 0. There are 13 residues in the CDR3. The CDR3 protein is CASSDRGNYGYTF. CDR3 in DNA: TGCGCCAGCAGCGACAGGGGTAACTATGGCTACACCTTC.

J is TRBJ2-1 and V is TRBV9, with TRBD2 as a possible D gene (6 bases). V lost 3 bases, J lost 1 base, and 8 bases lay in between. The CDR3 extends over 14 amino acids. CDR1 is SGDLS and CDR2 is YYNGEE in the germline V gene. The CDR3 protein is CASSAGTSYNEQFF. The DNA of the CDR3 is TGTGCCAGCAGCGCCGGGACTTCCTACAATGAGCAGTTCTTC.

The chain couples TRBV19 to TRBJ2-5; 10 bases match TRBD2. Germline V CDR1 and CDR2: LNHDA, SQIVND (reference sequence). CDR3 length: 15 amino acids. J gave up 4 bases and V 3 bases, and 5 bases lay outside the gene matches. Here the CDR3 DNA reads TGTGCCAGTAGTATCTGGGCTAGCGGGGGAGAGACCCAGTACTTC. This encodes CASSIWASGGETQYF.